This TCR beta chain was obtained from a study of blood T cell repertoires in COVID-19. In the authors' methods: How many nucleated cells were present was estimated from reference gene primer amplification. Using immunoSEQ multiplex PCR, the repertoire was profiled, and TCRdb retains in-frame clones only, with some absent. D and trimming come from the DNA, and the V and J calls and clone size come from that table. Here the sample spans hundreds of thousands of clones, around 85% being singletons. The source of this sequence is a woman between 18 and 29 years old with acute or convalescent COVID-19. The sample comprised peripheral blood.

CDR3 loop: CASSLAEGRSTEAFF. The CDR3 nucleotides read TGTGCCAGCAGCTTAGCGGAGGGGAGGAGCACTGAAGCTTTCTTT. The genes are TRBV7-2 and TRBJ1-1; TRBD1 is a possible D gene (5 bases). CDR1 is SGHTA, CDR2 FQGNSA, per germline. Deletions cut 0 bases from V and 4 bases from J, with 12 bases between. The CDR3 totals 15 residues.